These 10 T cell receptor beta chains share one sample of origin, sequenced in a study of spatial heterogeneity in lung cancer. The time point: sample taken at primary tumor resection. Tumor, nontumor lung or frozen PBMC supplied whole RNA, sequenced without sorting. A single record per CDR3 protein comes from TCRdb applying MiXCR to the 5' RACE reads. Here the sample spans about 80,000 distinct CDR3 sequences, approximately 18% being singletons. The specimen comprised PBMCs, sampled at surgery. Source of these receptors: a male donor with early-stage non-small cell lung cancer.

The chain uses TRBV11-1 and TRBJ1-2; D is uncertain. Germline values: CDR1 SGHAT, CDR2 FQDESV (reference sequence). The CDR3 is 13 residues long. V lost 4 bases and J 4 bases, leaving 10 bases between the germline ends. The CDR3 bases are TGTGCCAGCAGCTCGAATTGGGGCTATGGCTACACCTTC. It translates to CASSSNWGYGYTF.

This clonotype was counted between two and nine times. The chain uses TRBV12-3 or TRBV12-4 and TRBJ2-7, with D perhaps being TRBD1 or TRBD2 (6 bases each). The germline V and J ends were trimmed by 1 base and 1 base, with 11 bases remaining between them. CDR3 length: 15 residues. Written as DNA, the CDR3 is TGTGCCAGCAGTTTAGGGGGGGCCCAGTCCTACGAGCAGTACTTC. Protein: CASSLGGAQSYEQYF.

Only a few counts were recorded for this clonotype. This chain connects TRBV24-1 to TRBJ2-3, with 9 bases fitting TRBD1. V shed 4 bases, J shed 4 bases, and the junction held 5 bases outside the gene matches. The germline V gene encodes CDR1 KGHDR and CDR2 SFDVKD. This CDR3 spans 15 amino acids. CDR3 amino acids: CATSEPDRGADTQYF. The CDR3 coding sequence is TGTGCCACCAGTGAACCGGACAGGGGTGCAGATACGCAGTATTTT.

This clonotype was counted at least ten times. The rearrangement uses TRBV27 and TRBJ2-1; no clear D gene. Germline V CDR1 and CDR2: MNHEY, SMNVEV (reference sequence). Trimming removed 8 bases at V and 2 bases at J, with 13 bases between. The CDR3 sequence is 14 residues long. The CDR3 coding sequence is TGTGCCAGCTTCCGGACCCGGCCCTACAATGAGCAGTTCTTC. Translating gives CASFRTRPYNEQFF.

The rearrangement uses TRBV20-1 and TRBJ2-1; a weak D match, TRBD2 (6 bases). This CDR3 region has 15 residues. V was pared by 6 bases and J by 0 bases, with 15 bases between. Germline CDR1 and CDR2: DFQATT and SNEGSKA (reference sequence). As DNA, the CDR3 is TGCAGTGCCCAAGTACGGGAGAGCTCCTACAATGAGCAGTTCTTC. This sequence encodes CSAQVRESSYNEQFF.

In its sample, this clonotype was seen a few times. J is TRBJ1-2 and V is TRBV11-3, with TRBD1 matching over 8 bases. Germline lookup yields CDR1 SGHNT and CDR2 YENEEA. The CDR3 covers 17 residues. The V gene end was trimmed by 4 bases and the J gene end by 0 bases; junction bases not matched to a gene: 10. The CDR3 DNA is TGTGCCAGCAGCTCCTCCGTGGGGACAGGACCTAACTATGGCTACACCTTC. This encodes CASSSSVGTGPNYGYTF.

The chain employs TRBV20-1 and TRBJ2-7, with D possibly being TRBD2 (7 bases). From germline, CDR1 is DFQATT and CDR2 SNEGSKA (reference sequence). The CDR3 is 14 residues long. V lost 6 bases, J lost 2 bases, and 17 bases lay in between. CDR3 DNA sequence: TGCAGTGCACACTACCGGGGGGCCCCCTACGAGCAGTACTTC. It is translated as CSAHYRGAPYEQYF.

This clonotype was recorded a few times. The CDR3 protein is CASSQGSGGETQYF. CDR3 DNA: TGTGCCAGCAGCCAAGGATCGGGGGGAGAGACCCAGTACTTC. This chain connects TRBV3-1 to TRBJ2-5; 7 positions match TRBD2. Germline-derived CDR1 and CDR2 are LGHDT and YNNKEL (reference sequence). V shed 1 base and J 4 bases; nucleotides not matched to a gene: 3. CDR3 length equals 14 residues.

V and J are TRBV5-5 and TRBJ2-7; no definite D call. The CDR3 totals 14 residues. Germline V gene data show CDR1 as SGHKS and CDR2 as YYEKEE (reference sequence). Trimming removed 2 bases from V and 0 bases from J, with 9 bases in between. The CDR3 sequence is CASSLFQNSYEQYF. CDR3 DNA sequence: TGTGCCAGCAGCTTATTCCAGAACTCCTACGAGCAGTACTTC.

This clonotype was found a few times. This chain joins TRBV7-9 and TRBJ2-3; D is undetermined. The ends were cut back, 2 bases at V and 0 bases at J, with 15 bases in the middle. Germline V gene lookup returns CDR1 SEHNR and CDR2 FQNEAQ (reference sequence). The CDR3 is 17 amino acids. The CDR3 DNA reads TGTGCCAGCAGCTTACGAGGCCTAAAAGTGAGCACAGATACGCAGTATTTT. Translated, it gives CASSLRGLKVSTDTQYF.